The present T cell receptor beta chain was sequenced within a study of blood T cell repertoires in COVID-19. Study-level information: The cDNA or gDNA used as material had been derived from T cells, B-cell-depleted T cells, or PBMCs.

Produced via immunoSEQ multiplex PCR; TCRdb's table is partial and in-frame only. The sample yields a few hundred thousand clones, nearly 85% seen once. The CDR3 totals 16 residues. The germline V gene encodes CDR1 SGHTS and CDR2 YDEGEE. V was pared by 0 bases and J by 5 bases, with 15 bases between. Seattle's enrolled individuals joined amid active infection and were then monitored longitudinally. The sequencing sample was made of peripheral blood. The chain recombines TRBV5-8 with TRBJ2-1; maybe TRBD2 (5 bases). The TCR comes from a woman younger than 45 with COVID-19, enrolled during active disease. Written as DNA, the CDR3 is TGTGCCAGCAGCTTGGATACGGGGTGGGTCAACAATGAGCAGTTCTTC. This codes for CASSLDTGWVNNEQFF.